Shown below are 23 T cell receptor beta chains from a single sample sequenced in a study of blood T cell repertoires in COVID-19 (dated by TCRdb to between 2020 and 2021). Receptors were amplified or captured by the immunoSEQ multiplex PCR assay. TCRdb retrieved this table from immuneACCESS and kept in-frame rearrangements only. Not all clones are present; in checked studies, unresolved V genes account for under half, and no reason is known for the remainder. The sample yields 110,000 to 150,000 clones; around 80% were counted once. The ten largest clones add up to 4.2% of the sample. The sequenced material came from peripheral blood. The receptors originated from a man in his sixties with acute or convalescent COVID-19.

V usage is TRBV3-1 (or the pseudogene TRBV3-2) and J usage is TRBJ2-7; TRBD2 matches at 12 bases. The CDR3 sequence is 13 residues long. Germline-derived CDR1 and CDR2 are LGHDT and YNNKEL (reference sequence). The CDR3 protein is CASRTSGKEEQYF. As DNA, the CDR3 is TGTGCGAGCCGGACTAGCGGGAAGGAGGAACAGTACTTC.

The chain couples TRBV3-1 (or the pseudogene TRBV3-2) to TRBJ1-6; the match to TRBD1 covers 7 bases. The CDR3 has 15 residues. Germline CDR1 and CDR2: LGHDT and YNNKEL (reference sequence). The trim removed 5 bases at V and 9 bases at J, leaving 10 bases unmatched. In DNA form, the CDR3 reads TGTGCCAGCAGCTACGGGACAGCGTTTGGTTCACCCCTCCACTTT. This encodes CASSYGTAFGSPLHF.

J is TRBJ2-5 and V is TRBV2; TRBD1 matches 9 bases. Trimming removed 4 bases from V and 3 bases from J; junction bases left unmatched: 3. The CDR3 is made up of 14 amino acids. Germline V gene sequence: CDR1 SNHLY, CDR2 FYNNEI. The CDR3 nucleotides read TGTGCCAGCAGTGGGGGACAGGGAGAAGAGACCCAGTACTTC. This gives the protein CASSGGQGEETQYF.

The chain couples TRBV7-9 to TRBJ2-3; 7 nucleotides align to TRBD2. Germline lookup yields CDR1 SEHNR and CDR2 FQNEAQ (reference sequence). The CDR3 runs to 12 residues. The ends lost 7 bases at V and 5 bases at J; junction bases unmatched: 3. CDR3 DNA sequence: TGTGCCAGCAACGCGGGAGTAGATACGCAGTATTTT. Its translation: CASNAGVDTQYF.

The chain links TRBV9 to TRBJ2-7, with 7 bases matching TRBD2. This CDR3 spans 16 amino acids. CDR1 is SGDLS, CDR2 YYNGEE, per germline. Trimming removed 0 bases from V and 7 bases from J; junction bases left unmatched: 13. The CDR3 DNA reads TGTGCCAGCAGCGTAGTTGGCGGGAGCGGGGTAAATGAGCAGTACTTC. This translates into CASSVVGGSGVNEQYF.

This chain links TRBV6-6 with TRBJ1-1; D perhaps matches TRBD1 (5 bases). Deletions cut 6 bases from V and 3 bases from J, with 14 bases between. In germline, CDR1 is MNHNY, CDR2 SVGAGI (reference sequence). The CDR3 consists of 14 residues. This chain's CDR3 is CASRKTGDYTEAFF. The CDR3 DNA sequence: TGTGCCAGCAGAAAAACAGGTGATTACACTGAAGCTTTCTTT.

With respect to this clone: Its ends do not fully match the called genes, so a read error is possible. The chain couples TRBV5-5 to TRBJ2-7; TRBD2 is a possible D gene (7 bases). The CDR3 totals 14 residues. Germline V gene sequence: CDR1 SGHKS, CDR2 YYEKEE (reference sequence). The CDR3 here is CASTLGASGSEQYF. CDR3 in DNA: TGTGCCAGCACCTTGGGGGCTAGCGGCTCCGAGCAGTACTTC.

The chain couples TRBV28 to TRBJ2-1; 7 bases align to TRBD2. Trimming at V came to 8 bases and at J to 8 bases, leaving 12 bases not matched to a gene. This CDR3 spans 14 amino acids. Per the germline V gene, CDR1 is MDHEN and CDR2 is SYDVKM. CDR3 DNA: TGTGCCAGCGGGGTGATTAGCGGGTACTATGAGCAGTTCTTC. Its protein product is CASGVISGYYEQFF. The full variable domain, with the rest looked up from reference TRBV28 and TRBJ2-1, is DVKVTQSSRYLVKRTGEKVFLECVQDMDHENMFWYRQDPGLGLRLIYFSYDVKMKEKGDIPEGYSVSREKKERFSLILESASTNQTSMYLCASGVISGYYEQFFGPGTRLTVL.

This sequence joins TRBV30 and TRBJ1-2; 7 bases are shared with TRBD1. Germline CDR1 is GTSNPN and CDR2 is SVGIG (reference sequence). The ends lost 5 bases at V and 6 bases at J; junction bases unmatched: 9. This CDR3 is built from 13 residues. The CDR3 DNA is TGTGCCTGGTCTTCACAGGGGTGGGATGGCTACACCTTC. Translation gives CAWSSQGWDGYTF.

The chain has TRBV10-3 and TRBJ2-7, with 10 bases matching TRBD1. The CDR3 loop spans 13 amino acids. Germline V lookup: CDR1 ENHRY, CDR2 SYGVKD. The V and J ends lost 11 bases and 2 bases, in that order; junction bases with no gene match: 6. For the CDR3, the DNA is TGTGCCGCGACGGGACAGGGGACCTACGAGCAGTACTTC. Protein product: CAATGQGTYEQYF.

The genes are TRBV14 and TRBJ1-5, with 7 nucleotides matching TRBD1. V lost 4 bases to trimming and J lost 7 bases; unmatched junction nucleotides: 19. The CDR3 extends over 18 amino acids. Germline CDR1 is SGHDN and CDR2 is FVKESK. The DNA of the CDR3 is TGTGCCAGCAGCCTTCTCCTACCACGGACAGGCGCGTACCAGCCCCAGCATTTT. As protein: CASSLLLPRTGAYQPQHF.

This clone appeared once. The chain links TRBV28 to TRBJ1-2; 8 nucleotides align to TRBD1. Germline lookup yields CDR1 MDHEN and CDR2 SYDVKM. The CDR3 spans 14 residues. Trimming removed 2 bases from V and 4 bases from J; junction bases left unmatched: 3. The CDR3: CASSLIQGGYGYTF. The CDR3 DNA reads as TGTGCCAGCAGTTTAATACAGGGGGGCTATGGCTACACCTTC.

V usage is TRBV6-5 and J usage is TRBJ2-3, with 11 bases aligning to TRBD2. Looked up from germline, CDR1 is MNHEY and CDR2 is SVGAGI. The CDR3 sequence is 15 residues long. Unmatched junction bases numbered 4, after V lost 6 bases and J lost 2 bases. The CDR3 protein is CASSTSGSTTDTQYF. The CDR3 region has the DNA TGTGCCAGCAGCACTAGCGGGAGCACCACAGATACGCAGTATTTT.

This chain connects TRBV27 to TRBJ1-4; TRBD1 might be the D (5 bases). V was shortened by 6 bases and J by 8 bases, with 16 bases between the two germline ends. The CDR3 is 14 residues long. Per the germline V gene, CDR1 is MNHEY and CDR2 is SMNVEV (reference sequence). CDR3 DNA sequence: TGTGCCAGCAGCTCGGCCAGGGTCGACGAAAAACTGTTTTTT. Translation: CASSSARVDEKLFF.

The genes are TRBV7-9 and TRBJ2-2; tentative D call: TRBD2 (5 bases). This CDR3 is 14 amino acids long. Trimming cost V 7 bases and J 4 bases, with 13 bases left between them. Looked up from germline, CDR1 is SEHNR and CDR2 is FQNEAQ (reference sequence). For the CDR3, the DNA is TGTGCCAGCACCCGAAGGGCGGGCACCGGGGAGCTGTTTTTT. Its translation is CASTRRAGTGELFF.

This chain joins TRBV18 and TRBJ1-1; TRBD1 agrees at 7 bases. CDR1 and CDR2 (germline): KGHSH, LQKENI. CDR3 length: 15 residues. Trimming at V came to 4 bases and at J to 2 bases, leaving 7 bases not matched to a gene. CDR3 coding DNA: TGTGCCAGCTCACTCAGGACAGGAGGAAACACTGAAGCTTTCTTT. It encodes CASSLRTGGNTEAFF.

This sequence joins TRBV28 and TRBJ2-7; D may be TRBD1 (5 bases). Germline V gene sequence: CDR1 MDHEN, CDR2 SYDVKM. V gave up 1 base and J gave up 5 bases, with 9 bases separating them. CDR3 length: 13 residues. DNA for the CDR3: TGTGCCAGCAGTTTATTAAGACAGAACGAGCAGTACTTC. This codes for CASSLLRQNEQYF.

This chain links TRBV27 with TRBJ2-7; TRBD1 might be the D (7 bases). The V gene lost 4 bases and the J gene lost 2 bases, with 21 bases spanning the gap. Germline V CDR1 and CDR2: MNHEY, SMNVEV (reference sequence). The CDR3 runs 17 residues. The CDR3 DNA follows: TGTGCCAGCAGTTCGCTAGGGCGGGGACAGAAAACCTACGAGCAGTACTTC. Amino acids: CASSSLGRGQKTYEQYF.

The chain uses TRBV5-1 and TRBJ2-7; D ambiguous. CDR1 is SGHRS, CDR2 YFSETQ, per germline. CDR3 length: 13 amino acids. Trimming pared 3 bases from V and 5 bases from J, leaving 12 bases between. CDR3 in amino acids: CASSSLTSHEQYF. CDR3 nucleotide sequence: TGCGCCAGCAGCTCGTTGACAAGCCACGAGCAGTACTTC.

The chain uses TRBV19 and TRBJ2-6, with TRBD2 matching 10 bases. CDR3 size: 19 residues. CDR1 is LNHDA and CDR2 is SQIVND in the germline V gene (reference sequence). V lost 6 bases to trimming and J lost 4 bases; unmatched junction nucleotides: 15. In DNA, the CDR3 is TGTGCCAGTAGAAACCTGCCCAGCGGGAGGGCCCCCGGGGCCAACGTCCTGACTTTC. Translation: CASRNLPSGRAPGANVLTF.

The chain has TRBV30 and TRBJ2-1; 9 bases are a match to TRBD2. The CDR3 sequence is 13 residues long. The V segment lost 2 bases and the J segment 15 bases; nucleotides outside the gene matches: 11. The germline CDR1 and CDR2 sequences are GTSNPN and SVGIG (reference sequence). Written as DNA, the CDR3 is TGTGCCTGGAGTTCCTACTCTAGCGGGATATTGTTCTTC. Translated, it gives CAWSSYSSGILFF.

This clone was observed a few times. This chain links TRBV19 with TRBJ2-3; D is possibly TRBD1 (5 bases). Germline V lookup: CDR1 LNHDA, CDR2 SQIVND (reference sequence). V lost 5 bases and J 0 bases, leaving 12 bases between the germline ends. This CDR3 has 15 residues. The CDR3 nucleotides read TGTGCCAGTAGTTCGACAGTCCTTAGCACAGATACGCAGTATTTT. Its protein is CASSSTVLSTDTQYF.

The chain employs TRBV5-1 and TRBJ2-1, with 10 bases lining up with TRBD2. Germline CDR1 SGHRS, CDR2 YFSETQ. The J segment lost 6 bases and the V segment lost 3 bases, leaving 6 bases of the junction unmatched. The CDR3 runs to 15 residues. The chain's CDR3 is CASSSSGRTPNEQFF. The DNA for the CDR3 is TGCGCCAGCAGCTCTAGCGGGAGAACCCCCAATGAGCAGTTCTTC.